These 12 T cell receptor beta chains were all obtained from the same sample, sequenced in a study of CD8+ T cells in alopecia areata. cDNA serving as the sequencing template came from extracted, reverse transcribed RNA. Some clones are missing from TCRdb's copy, which holds only in-frame ones; the method was immunoSEQ multiplex PCR. The sample contains over 110,000 clones, roughly 46% of which appear only once. The sequenced sample was CD4+ T cells sorted from blood, obtained at week 0. These receptors all stem from a human donor with alopecia areata.

V is TRBV6-5 and J is TRBJ2-1, with 7 bases fitting TRBD1. The CDR3 extends over 16 amino acids. The V gene end was trimmed by 2 bases and the J gene end by 1 base; junction bases not matched to a gene: 5. The germline V gene encodes CDR1 MNHEY and CDR2 SVGAGI. CDR3 sequence: CASSYSGRGSYNEQFF. The DNA of the CDR3 is TGTGCCAGCAGTTACAGTGGCAGGGGGTCCTACAATGAGCAGTTCTTC.

This clone was counted between two and nine times. This CDR3 reads CSVEDHTVGNTIYF. CDR3 bases: TGCAGCGTTGAAGATCATACAGTCGGAAACACCATATATTTT. The rearrangement joins TRBV29-1 to TRBJ1-3; D remains unclear. Germline loops: CDR1 SQVTM, CDR2 ANQGSEA. V lost 0 bases, J lost 4 bases, and 10 bases lay in between. The CDR3 length is 14 residues. Based on the CDR3 plus reference TRBV29-1 and TRBJ1-3, the full variable domain is SAVISQKPSRDICQRGTSLTIQCQVDSQVTMMFWYRQQPGQSLTLIATANQGSEATYESGFVIDKFPISRPNLTFSTLTVSNMSPEDSSIYLCSVEDHTVGNTIYFGEGSWLTVV.

This chain uses TRBV29-1 with TRBJ1-5; the match to TRBD1 covers 10 bases. Germline V gene data show CDR1 as SQVTM and CDR2 as ANQGSEA. The CDR3 consists of 13 residues. V lost 7 bases to trimming and J lost 6 bases; unmatched junction nucleotides: 6. The CDR3 coding sequence is TGCAGCGGGGGACAGGGGATAGGTCAGCCCCAGCATTTT. Protein sequence: CSGGQGIGQPQHF.

In nucleotides, the CDR3 is TGTGCCAGCAGTTCGCGGACAGGGGGCAAAAACATTCAGTACTTC. Residues: CASSSRTGGKNIQYF. The chain has TRBV28 and TRBJ2-4, with 10 bases that match TRBD1. The CDR3 extends over 15 amino acids. The germline gives CDR1 MDHEN, CDR2 SYDVKM. The trim removed 4 bases at V and 3 bases at J, leaving 3 bases unmatched.

The V and J genes are TRBV11-2 and TRBJ1-3; D gene unclear. The V and J ends lost 1 base and 2 bases respectively, with 3 bases between them. The CDR3 runs 13 residues. Germline V gene lookup returns CDR1 SGHAT and CDR2 FQNNGV. The CDR3 coding sequence is TGTGCCAGCAGCTTAGGCGCTGGAAACACCATATATTTT. The encoded protein is CASSLGAGNTIYF.

The table lists this clone with a count of one. The chain recombines TRBV9 with TRBJ2-7, with 7 bases that match TRBD2. From germline, CDR1 is SGDLS and CDR2 YYNGEE. J lost 2 bases, V lost 0 bases, and 5 bases had no gene match. CDR3 length equals 15 residues. CDR3 in DNA: TGTGCCAGCAGCGTAGGGGCTAGCGGCCCCTACGAGCAGTACTTC. Protein product: CASSVGASGPYEQYF.

The rearrangement joins TRBV5-4 to TRBJ2-7; tentatively, D is TRBD1 (6 bases). CDR3 size: 16 residues. The germline V gene has CDR1 SGHNT and CDR2 YYREEE (reference sequence). Trimming cost V 3 bases and J 3 bases, with 19 bases left between them. The CDR3 nucleotides are TGTGCCAGCAGCTCGGAACAGCGGACAGCAAACTACGAGCAGTACTTC. It codes for CASSSEQRTANYEQYF.

The rearrangement uses TRBV2 and TRBJ2-2, with TRBD1 matching over 9 bases. CDR3 length equals 16 residues. CDR1 and CDR2 from the germline V gene are SNHLY and FYNNEI. J gave up 3 bases and V 6 bases, and 8 bases lay outside the gene matches. As DNA, the CDR3 is TGTGCCAGCAGCGTCCGGGACAGGGAGTACACCGGGGAGCTGTTTTTT. As protein: CASSVRDREYTGELFF.

In DNA, the CDR3 is TGTGCCTGGAGATCGATTGGGGATACGCAGTATTTT. Protein: CAWRSIGDTQYF. This chain connects TRBV30 to TRBJ2-3; D call uncertain. Germline assignment: CDR1 GTSNPN and CDR2 SVGIG (reference sequence). There are 12 residues in the CDR3. The ends were cut back, 3 bases at V and 6 bases at J, with 10 bases in the middle. Full variable domain (missing parts from reference TRBV30 and TRBJ2-3): SQTIHQWPATLVQPVGSPLSLECTVEGTSNPNLYWYRQAAGRGLQLLFYSVGIGQISSEVPQNLSASRPQDRQFILSSKKLLLSDSGFYLCAWRSIGDTQYFGPGTRLTVL.

This chain uses TRBV18 with TRBJ1-1; no clear D. V was cut by 1 base and J by 2 bases, with 5 bases left in between. Germline CDR1 reads KGHSH; CDR2 reads LQKENI. The CDR3 is 13 residues long. CDR3 coding DNA: TGTGCCAGCTCACCACGGTCCAACACTGAAGCTTTCTTT. Amino acids: CASSPRSNTEAFF.

A single count supports this clone. V usage is TRBV11-2 and J usage is TRBJ2-1; 11 bases match TRBD2. Germline CDR1 SGHAT, CDR2 FQNNGV. The CDR3 is 17 residues long. The trim removed 1 base at V and 5 bases at J, leaving 7 bases unmatched. The CDR3 sequence: CASSLVSGRATHNEQFF. The CDR3, as DNA: TGTGCCAGCAGCTTAGTTAGCGGGAGGGCCACACACAATGAGCAGTTCTTC.

The chain is built from TRBV7-8 and TRBJ2-3, with D perhaps TRBD2 (6 bases). CDR3 length equals 15 residues. The germline CDR1 and CDR2 sequences are SGHVS and FQNEAQ. Trimming removed 6 bases from V and 0 bases from J, with 13 bases in between. Written as DNA, the CDR3 is TGTGCCAGCAGAAACCGGGACTCTAGCACAGATACGCAGTATTTT. This gives the protein CASRNRDSSTDTQYF.